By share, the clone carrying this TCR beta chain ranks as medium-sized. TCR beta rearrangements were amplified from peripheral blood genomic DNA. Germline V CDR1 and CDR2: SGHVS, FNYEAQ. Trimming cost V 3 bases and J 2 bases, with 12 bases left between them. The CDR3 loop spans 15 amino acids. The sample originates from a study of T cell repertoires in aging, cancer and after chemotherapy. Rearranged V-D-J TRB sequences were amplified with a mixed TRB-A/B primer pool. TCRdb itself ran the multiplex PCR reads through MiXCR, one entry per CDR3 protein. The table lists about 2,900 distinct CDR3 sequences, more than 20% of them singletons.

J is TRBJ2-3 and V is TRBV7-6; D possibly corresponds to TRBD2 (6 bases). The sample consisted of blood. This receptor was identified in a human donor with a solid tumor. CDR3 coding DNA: TGTGCCAGCAGCTTGGGACTTACCCTCACAGATACGCAGTATTTT. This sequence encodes CASSLGLTLTDTQYF. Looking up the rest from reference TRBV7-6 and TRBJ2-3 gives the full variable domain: GAGVSQSPRYKVTKRGQDVALRCDPISGHVSLYWYRQALGQGPEFLTYFNYEAQQDKSGLPNDRFSAERPEGSISTLTIQRTEQRDSAMYRCASSLGLTLTDTQYFGPGTRLTVL.